The TCR beta chain under discussion was sequenced for a study of tumor-infiltrating lymphocytes in primary liver carcinoma. This clonotype was detected ten times or more. The tissue used was unsorted bulk material of roughly 17-31 mg. RNA and DNA were co-extracted from it with the AllPrep DNA/RNA mini kit. The authors made TCR beta cDNA from around 500 ng total RNA with a constant-region primer. Generation of the TCR beta libraries relied on three nested multiplex PCR rounds using slightly modified ARM-PCR. TRBV1-TRBV30 forward and Cbeta reverse primers drove the first two roughly 10-cycle rounds. TCRdb recomputed calls from the multiplex PCR reads with MiXCR, one row per CDR3 protein. The table includes 75,000 to 80,000 distinct CDR3 sequences, 69% detected once. CDR1 and CDR2 (germline): MDHEN, SYDVKM. The CDR3 spans 16 residues. Trimming took 3 bases from V and 3 from J; bases not matched to a gene: 6.

This sequence originates from a middle-aged man with primary liver carcinoma and hepatitis B virus infection. The V and J genes are TRBV28 and TRBJ2-3; 10 bases are a match to TRBD2. The sequencing sample was made of tumor-adjacent normal liver tissue. CDR3 DNA: TGTGCCAGCAGTTTTTCACTAGCGGGAACAACAGATACGCAGTATTTT. Translating it yields CASSFSLAGTTDTQYF.